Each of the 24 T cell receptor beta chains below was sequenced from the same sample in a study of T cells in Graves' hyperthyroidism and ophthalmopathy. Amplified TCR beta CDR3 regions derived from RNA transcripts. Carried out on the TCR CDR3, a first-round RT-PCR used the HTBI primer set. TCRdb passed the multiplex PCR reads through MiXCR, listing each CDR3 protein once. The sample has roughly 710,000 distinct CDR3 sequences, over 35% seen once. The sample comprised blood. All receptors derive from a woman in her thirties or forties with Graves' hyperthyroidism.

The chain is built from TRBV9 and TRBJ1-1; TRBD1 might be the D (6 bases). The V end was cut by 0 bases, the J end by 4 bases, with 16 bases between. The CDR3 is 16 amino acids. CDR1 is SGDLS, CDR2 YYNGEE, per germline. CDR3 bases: TGTGCCAGCAGCGTAGACCCCCGGAAGGGGGGCACTGAAGCTTTCTTT. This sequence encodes CASSVDPRKGGTEAFF.

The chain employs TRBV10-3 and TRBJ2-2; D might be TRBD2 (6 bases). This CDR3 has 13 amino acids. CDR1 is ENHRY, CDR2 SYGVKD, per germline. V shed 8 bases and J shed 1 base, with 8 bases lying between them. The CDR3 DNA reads TGTGCCATCCTGGGGGGGAACACCGGGGAGCTGTTTTTT. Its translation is CAILGGNTGELFF.

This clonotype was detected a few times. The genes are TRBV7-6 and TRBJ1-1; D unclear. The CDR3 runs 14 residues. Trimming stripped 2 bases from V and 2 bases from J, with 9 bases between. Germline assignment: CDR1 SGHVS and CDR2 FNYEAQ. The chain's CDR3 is CASSLIPSNTEAFF. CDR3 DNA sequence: TGTGCCAGCAGCTTAATACCCTCTAACACTGAAGCTTTCTTT.

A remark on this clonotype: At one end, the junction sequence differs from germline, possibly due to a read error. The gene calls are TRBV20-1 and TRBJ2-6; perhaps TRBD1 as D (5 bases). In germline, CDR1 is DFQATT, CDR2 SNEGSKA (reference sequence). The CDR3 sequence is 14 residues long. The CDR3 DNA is TGCAGTGCACCGATAGTCTCTGGGGCCAACGTCCCGACTTTC. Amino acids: CSAPIVSGANVPTF.

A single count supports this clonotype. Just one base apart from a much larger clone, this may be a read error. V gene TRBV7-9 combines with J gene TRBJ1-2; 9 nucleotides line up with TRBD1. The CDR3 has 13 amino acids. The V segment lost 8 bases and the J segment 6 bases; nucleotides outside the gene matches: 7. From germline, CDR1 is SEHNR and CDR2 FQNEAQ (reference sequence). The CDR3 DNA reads TGTGCCAGCGGGGACAGGGTCACCCATGGCTACACCTTC. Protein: CASGDRVTHGYTF.

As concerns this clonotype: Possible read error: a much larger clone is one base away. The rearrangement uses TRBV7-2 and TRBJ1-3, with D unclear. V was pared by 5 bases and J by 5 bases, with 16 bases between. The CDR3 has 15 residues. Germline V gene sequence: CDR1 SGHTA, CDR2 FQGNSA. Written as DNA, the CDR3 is TGTGCCAGCAGCCAAAGAGGGTCCCGCAGAAACACCATATATTTT. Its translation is CASSQRGSRRNTIYF.

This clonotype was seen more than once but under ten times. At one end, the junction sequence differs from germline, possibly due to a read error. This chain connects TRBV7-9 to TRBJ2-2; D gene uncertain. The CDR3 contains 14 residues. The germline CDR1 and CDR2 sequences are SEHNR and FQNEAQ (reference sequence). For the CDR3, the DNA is TGCGCCAGCAGCCAAGATACTTACACCGGGGAGCTGTTTTTT. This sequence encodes CASSQDTYTGELFF.

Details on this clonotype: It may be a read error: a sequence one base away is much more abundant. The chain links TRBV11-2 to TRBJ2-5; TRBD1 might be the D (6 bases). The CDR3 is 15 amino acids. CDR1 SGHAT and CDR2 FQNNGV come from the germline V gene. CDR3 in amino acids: CAGSSFRGRQETQYF. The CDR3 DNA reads TGTGCCGGCAGCTCCTTCAGGGGTCGGCAAGAGACCCAGTACTTC.

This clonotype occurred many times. CDR3 residues: CASSQARGITGTQYF. Here the CDR3 DNA reads TGCGCCAGCAGCCAAGCCCGCGGGATCACGGGGACCCAGTACTTC. V and J are TRBV4-1 and TRBJ2-5, with D possibly matching TRBD2 (6 bases). The CDR3 extends over 15 amino acids. The germline V gene has CDR1 MGHRA and CDR2 YSYEKL. Trimming left V 1 base short and J 7 bases short, with 16 bases between.

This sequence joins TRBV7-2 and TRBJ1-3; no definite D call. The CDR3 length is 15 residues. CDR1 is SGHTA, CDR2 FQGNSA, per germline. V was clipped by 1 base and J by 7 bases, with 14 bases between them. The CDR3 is CASSLGGENGNTIYF. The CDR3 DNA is TGTGCCAGCAGCTTAGGCGGGGAAAACGGGAACACCATATATTTT.

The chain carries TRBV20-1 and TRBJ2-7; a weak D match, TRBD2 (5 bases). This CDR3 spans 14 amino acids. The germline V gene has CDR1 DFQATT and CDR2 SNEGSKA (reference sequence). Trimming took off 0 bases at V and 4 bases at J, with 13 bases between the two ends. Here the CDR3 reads CSARDPSQRYEQYF. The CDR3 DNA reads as TGCAGTGCTAGAGATCCTAGCCAGAGGTACGAGCAGTACTTC.

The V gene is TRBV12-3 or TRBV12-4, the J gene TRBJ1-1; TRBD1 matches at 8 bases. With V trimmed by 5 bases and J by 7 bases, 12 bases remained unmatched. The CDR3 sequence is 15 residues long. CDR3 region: CASSDPGTGHYEAFF. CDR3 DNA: TGTGCCAGCAGTGACCCGGGGACAGGACACTATGAAGCTTTCTTT.

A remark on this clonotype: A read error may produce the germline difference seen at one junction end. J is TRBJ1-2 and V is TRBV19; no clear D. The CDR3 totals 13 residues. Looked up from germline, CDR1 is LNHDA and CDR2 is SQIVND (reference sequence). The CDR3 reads CASKETEPYGCTF. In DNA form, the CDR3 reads TGTGCCAGTAAGGAGACGGAACCCTATGGCTGCACCTTC. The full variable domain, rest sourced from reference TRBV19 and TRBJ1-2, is DGGITQSPKYLFRKEGQNVTLSCEQNLNHDAMYWYRQDPGQGLRLIYYSQIVNDFQKGDIAEGYSVSREKKESFPLTVTSAQKNPTAFYLCASKETEPYGCTFGSGTRLTVV.

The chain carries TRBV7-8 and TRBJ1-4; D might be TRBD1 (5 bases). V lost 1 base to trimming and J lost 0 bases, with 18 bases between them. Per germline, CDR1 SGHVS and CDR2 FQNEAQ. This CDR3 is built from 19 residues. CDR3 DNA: TGTGCCAGCAGCTTAGGGGTTCCGGGACTAATAGCAACTAATGAAAAACTGTTTTTT. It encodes CASSLGVPGLIATNEKLFF. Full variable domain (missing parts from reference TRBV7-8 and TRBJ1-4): GAGVSQSPRYKVAKRGQDVALRCDPISGHVSLFWYQQALGQGPEFLTYFQNEAQLDKSGLPSDRFFAERPEGSVSTLKIQRTQQEDSAVYLCASSLGVPGLIATNEKLFFGSGTQLSVL.

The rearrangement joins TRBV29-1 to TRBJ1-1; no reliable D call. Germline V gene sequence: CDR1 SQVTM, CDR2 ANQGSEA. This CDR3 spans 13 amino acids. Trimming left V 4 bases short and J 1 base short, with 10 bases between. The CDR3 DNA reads TGCAGCGTTGGGAGGTCGGGGAACACTGAAGCTTTCTTT. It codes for CSVGRSGNTEAFF.

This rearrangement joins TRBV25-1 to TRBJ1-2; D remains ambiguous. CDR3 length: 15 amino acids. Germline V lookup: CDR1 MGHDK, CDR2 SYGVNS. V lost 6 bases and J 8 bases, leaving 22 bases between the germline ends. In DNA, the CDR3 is TGTGCCAGCAGCCCGGAAGGGAAGCTGTCGGGGGGCTACACCTTC. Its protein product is CASSPEGKLSGGYTF.

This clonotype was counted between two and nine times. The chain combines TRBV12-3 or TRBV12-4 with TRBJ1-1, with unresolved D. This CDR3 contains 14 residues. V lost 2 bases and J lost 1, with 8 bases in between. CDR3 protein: CASSLYTQNTEAFF. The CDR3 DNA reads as TGTGCCAGCAGTTTATATACCCAGAACACTGAAGCTTTCTTT.

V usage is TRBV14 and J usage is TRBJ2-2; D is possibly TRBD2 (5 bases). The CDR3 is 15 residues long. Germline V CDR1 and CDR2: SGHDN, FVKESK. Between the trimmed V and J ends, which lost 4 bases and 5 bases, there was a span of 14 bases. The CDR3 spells CASSLTRTYTGELFF. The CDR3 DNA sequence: TGTGCCAGCAGCCTTACCCGGACTTATACCGGGGAGCTGTTTTTT.

The CDR3 sequence: CASSGGAGRPFF. The CDR3 DNA reads TGTGCCAGCAGCGGCGGGGCAGGACGGCCTTTCTTT. The rearrangement joins TRBV9 to TRBJ1-1; possible D gene TRBD1, 5 bases. The CDR3 is 12 residues long. CDR1 SGDLS and CDR2 YYNGEE come from the germline V gene. V lost 3 bases and J 12 bases, leaving 15 bases between the germline ends. The entire variable domain, with the rest obtained from reference TRBV9 and TRBJ1-1, is as follows: DSGVTQTPKHLITATGQRVTLRCSPRSGDLSVYWYQQSLDQGLQFLIQYYNGEERAKGNILERFSAQQFPDLHSELNLSSLELGDSALYFCASSGGAGRPFFGQGTRLTVV.

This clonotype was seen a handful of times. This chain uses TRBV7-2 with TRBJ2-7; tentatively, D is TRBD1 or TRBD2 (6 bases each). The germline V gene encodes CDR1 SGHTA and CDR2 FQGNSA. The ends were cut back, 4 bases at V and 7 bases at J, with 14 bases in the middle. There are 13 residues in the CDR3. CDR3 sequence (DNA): TGTGCCAGCAGCTCGAGGGGGGCGAGGGAGCAGTACTTC. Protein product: CASSSRGAREQYF.

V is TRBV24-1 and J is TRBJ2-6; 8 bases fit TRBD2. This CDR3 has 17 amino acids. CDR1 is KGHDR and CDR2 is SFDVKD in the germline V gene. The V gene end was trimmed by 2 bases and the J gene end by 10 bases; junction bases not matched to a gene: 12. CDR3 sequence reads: CATSDSSGSSGENVLTF. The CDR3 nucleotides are TGTGCCACCAGTGATTCCAGCGGGAGCTCTGGGGAAAACGTCCTGACTTTC.

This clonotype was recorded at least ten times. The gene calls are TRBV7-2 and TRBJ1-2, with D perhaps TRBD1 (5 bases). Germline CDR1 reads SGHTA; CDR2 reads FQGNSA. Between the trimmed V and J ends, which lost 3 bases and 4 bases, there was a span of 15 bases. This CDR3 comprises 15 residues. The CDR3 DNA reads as TGTGCCAGCAGCTTCTCCTCGGGGCTGGGCTATGGCTACACCTTC. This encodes CASSFSSGLGYGYTF.

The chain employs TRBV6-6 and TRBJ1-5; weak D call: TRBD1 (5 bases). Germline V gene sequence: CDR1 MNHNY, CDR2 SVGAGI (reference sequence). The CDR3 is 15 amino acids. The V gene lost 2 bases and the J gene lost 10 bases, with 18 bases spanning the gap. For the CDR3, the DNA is TGTGCCAGCAGTTACAGGTCAGGCAGGGAGGGACCCCAGCATTTT. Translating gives CASSYRSGREGPQHF.

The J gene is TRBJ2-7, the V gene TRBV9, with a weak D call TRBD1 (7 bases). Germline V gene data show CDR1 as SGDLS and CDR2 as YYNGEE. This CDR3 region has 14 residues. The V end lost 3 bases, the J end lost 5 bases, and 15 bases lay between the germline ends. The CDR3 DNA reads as TGTGCCAGCAGCGGGAGGGACAGTTCCCACGAGCAGTACTTC. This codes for CASSGRDSSHEQYF.